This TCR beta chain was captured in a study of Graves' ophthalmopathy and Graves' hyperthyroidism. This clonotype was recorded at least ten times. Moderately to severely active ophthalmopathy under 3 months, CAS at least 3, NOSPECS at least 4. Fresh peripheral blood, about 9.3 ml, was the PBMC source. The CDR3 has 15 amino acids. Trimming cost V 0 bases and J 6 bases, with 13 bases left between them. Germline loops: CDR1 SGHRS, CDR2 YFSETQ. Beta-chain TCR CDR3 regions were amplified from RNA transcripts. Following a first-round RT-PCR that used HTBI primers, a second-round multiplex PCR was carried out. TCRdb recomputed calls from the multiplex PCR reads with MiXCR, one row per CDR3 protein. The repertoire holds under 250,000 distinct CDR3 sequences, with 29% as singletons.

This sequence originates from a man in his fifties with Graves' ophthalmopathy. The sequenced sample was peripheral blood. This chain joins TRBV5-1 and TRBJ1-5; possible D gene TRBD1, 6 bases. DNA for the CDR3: TGCGCCAGCAGCTTGGTTGGGGGCGCCGGTCAGCCCCAGCATTTT. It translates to CASSLVGGAGQPQHF.